Each of the 20 T cell receptor beta chains below was sequenced from the same sample in a study of CD8 T cells in Susac syndrome (dated by TCRdb to between 2017 and 2020). Library method: the immunoSEQ multiplex PCR assay. RNA was extracted using the RNeasy kit, and roughly 0.5 to 1 microgram was reverse transcribed with random hexamers. TCRdb passed the public sequencing reads through fastp at Q25 and MiXCR, retaining productive beta sequences. Records with the same CDR3 protein are collapsed into one entry carrying the most frequent genes and DNA. Across this sample there are a few hundred thousand distinct CDR3 sequences, with around 92% seen only once. The ten top clones hold roughly 0.07% of the sample. What was sequenced was CD4+ T cells from PBMCs. All receptors come from a human donor with multiple sclerosis.

This rearrangement joins TRBV10-3 to TRBJ2-5, with D tentatively TRBD2 (6 bases). Per germline, CDR1 ENHRY and CDR2 SYGVKD. This CDR3 region has 16 residues. Between the trimmed V and J ends, which lost 0 bases and 6 bases, there was a span of 17 bases. CDR3 amino acids: CAISESGTGRGKTQYF. The CDR3 DNA follows: TGTGCCATCAGTGAGTCTGGGACTGGCCGTGGGAAGACCCAGTACTTC.

This clonotype was observed once. V and J are TRBV19 and TRBJ1-1; D is perhaps TRBD1 (5 bases). The CDR3 runs 14 residues. V dropped 5 bases and J dropped 1 base, with 11 bases sitting between them. Germline V gene sequence: CDR1 LNHDA, CDR2 SQIVND (reference sequence). The CDR3 region is CASSVYRQNTEAFF. The CDR3 DNA reads as TGTGCCAGTAGTGTTTACAGGCAGAACACTGAAGCTTTCTTT.

This chain uses TRBV7-2 with TRBJ2-3; 7 bases are shared with TRBD2. The CDR3 consists of 18 residues. The V gene end was trimmed by 4 bases and the J gene end by 0 bases; junction bases not matched to a gene: 13. From germline, CDR1 is SGHTA and CDR2 FQGNSA. This CDR3 is CASSSPWEGWLSTDTQYF. The CDR3 DNA sequence: TGTGCCAGCAGCTCCCCCTGGGAGGGATGGCTAAGCACAGATACGCAGTATTTT.

The gene calls are TRBV12-5 and TRBJ2-5; D ambiguous. The V gene lost 2 bases and the J gene lost 5 bases, with 9 bases spanning the gap. This CDR3 spans 13 amino acids. Germline CDR1 LGHNT, CDR2 FRNRAP. CDR3 nucleotide sequence: TGTGCTAGTGGTTTGTGGACGACGGAGACCCAGTACTTC. This encodes CASGLWTTETQYF.

V is TRBV12-3 or TRBV12-4 and J is TRBJ1-3; D is unclear. Trimming pared 6 bases from V and 2 bases from J, leaving 17 bases between. This CDR3 is built from 16 residues. In DNA form, the CDR3 reads TGTGCCAGCAGCCCGATGATAGGAACAACTGGAAACACCATATATTTT. Translation gives CASSPMIGTTGNTIYF.

The chain links TRBV28 to TRBJ1-1; D may be TRBD1 (6 bases). Germline V CDR1 and CDR2: MDHEN, SYDVKM. The CDR3 totals 15 residues. The germline V and J ends were trimmed by 7 bases and 3 bases, with 18 bases remaining between them. CDR3 amino acids: CASIIPRGGYTEAFF. For the CDR3, the DNA is TGTGCCAGCATTATCCCCAGGGGAGGGTACACTGAAGCTTTCTTT.

The chain links TRBV15 to TRBJ2-5, with 9 bases aligning to TRBD1. Looked up from germline, CDR1 is LNHNV and CDR2 is YYDKDF (reference sequence). Trimming at V came to 1 base and at J to 5 bases, leaving 5 bases not matched to a gene. The CDR3 loop spans 15 amino acids. CDR3 DNA sequence: TGTGCCACCAGCAGAGTTAGGGGGACAGGGGAGACCCAGTACTTC. Translated, it gives CATSRVRGTGETQYF.

J is TRBJ1-6 and V is TRBV7-8; a weak D match, TRBD1 (6 bases). V lost 5 bases to trimming and J lost 0 bases, with 20 bases between them. CDR1 and CDR2 from the germline V gene are SGHVS and FQNEAQ. This CDR3 has 19 amino acids. The CDR3 DNA follows: TGTGCCAGCAGCCGACATCACGGGGGCGCGAGCTCCTATAATTCACCCCTCCACTTT. Translation: CASSRHHGGASSYNSPLHF.

The V gene is TRBV20-1, the J gene TRBJ2-7, with 12 bases fitting TRBD2. Trimming cost V 0 bases and J 3 bases; bases outside gene matches: 3. The CDR3 sequence is 15 residues long. Germline CDR1 is DFQATT and CDR2 is SNEGSKA (reference sequence). CDR3 protein: CSARELAGGNYEQYF. CDR3 nucleotides: TGCAGTGCTAGAGAACTAGCGGGGGGCAACTACGAGCAGTACTTC.

CDR3 region: CASSQEGDLGVVVVGYTF. The CDR3 nucleotides are TGTGCCAGCAGCCAAGAAGGGGACCTCGGGGTAGTTGTTGTTGGCTACACCTTC. This chain links TRBV14 with TRBJ1-2; perhaps TRBD1 as D (5 bases). Germline CDR1 is SGHDN and CDR2 is FVKESK. V lost 0 bases and J lost 7, with 24 bases in between. The CDR3 extends over 18 amino acids.

The chain links TRBV6-2 or TRBV6-3 to TRBJ2-5, with 13 bases lining up with TRBD2. V lost 7 bases, J lost 4 bases, and 15 bases stayed unmatched. Germline CDR1 is MNHEY and CDR2 is SVGEGT. CDR3 length: 18 amino acids. Here the CDR3 reads CASTPWWTSGRLRETQYF. DNA of the CDR3: TGTGCCAGCACGCCCTGGTGGACTAGCGGGAGATTGAGAGAGACCCAGTACTTC.

This clonotype was seen only once. The V and J genes are TRBV5-4 and TRBJ2-5; TRBD2 matches at 11 bases. CDR3 size: 15 residues. Trimming took 1 base from V and 3 from J; bases not matched to a gene: 2. CDR1 is SGHNT, CDR2 YYREEE, per germline (reference sequence). The DNA of the CDR3 is TGTGCCAGCAGCTTGAAGACTAGCGGGGAAGAGACCCAGTACTTC. Encoded protein: CASSLKTSGEETQYF.

The chain has TRBV6-5 and TRBJ1-1; D remains unclear. The CDR3 consists of 16 residues. Per germline, CDR1 MNHEY and CDR2 SVGAGI. The V end was cut by 0 bases, the J end by 1 base, with 12 bases between. DNA for the CDR3: TGTGCCAGCAGTTACTCGATGGTCAGGTCGAACACTGAAGCTTTCTTT. It yields the protein CASSYSMVRSNTEAFF.

The V and J genes are TRBV20-1 and TRBJ2-3; 12 bases are shared with TRBD2. The CDR3 length is 15 residues. V shed 4 bases, J shed 6 bases, and the junction held 8 bases outside the gene matches. In germline, CDR1 is DFQATT, CDR2 SNEGSKA (reference sequence). CDR3 amino acids: CSAKKTSGRADTQYF. The CDR3 nucleotides are TGCAGTGCTAAGAAGACTAGCGGGAGAGCCGATACGCAGTATTTT.

J is TRBJ2-3 and V is TRBV29-1; 9 bases map to TRBD2. Germline V CDR1 and CDR2: SQVTM, ANQGSEA. V lost 6 bases, J lost 3 bases, and 13 bases stayed unmatched. There are 16 residues in the CDR3. The CDR3 loop reads CSVGRIAGAGTDTQYF. DNA for the CDR3: TGCAGCGTGGGGAGGATAGCGGGAGCCGGAACAGATACGCAGTATTTT.

This clonotype was observed a single time. The chain has TRBV4-3 and TRBJ2-6; D perhaps matches TRBD1 (6 bases). The V end lost 4 bases, the J end lost 0 bases, and 13 bases lay between the germline ends. The CDR3 has 17 residues. Germline CDR1 LGHNA, CDR2 YSLEER. CDR3 in amino acids: CASSPDSPVSGANVLTF. CDR3 coding DNA: TGCGCCAGCAGCCCGGACAGCCCCGTCTCTGGGGCCAACGTCCTGACTTTC.

The rearrangement uses TRBV7-9 and TRBJ2-7; D is undetermined. Germline CDR1 is SEHNR and CDR2 is FQNEAQ (reference sequence). Trimming removed 3 bases at V and 0 bases at J, with 6 bases between. The CDR3 contains 13 residues. The CDR3 region is CASSFELSYEQYF. The CDR3 coding sequence is TGTGCCAGCAGCTTCGAGCTCTCCTACGAGCAGTACTTC. The variable domain in full, completed from reference TRBV7-9 and TRBJ2-7, reads DTGVSQNPRHKITKRGQNVTFRCDPISEHNRLYWYRQTLGQGPEFLTYFQNEAQLEKSRLLSDRFSAERPKGSFSTLEIQRTEQGDSAMYLCASSFELSYEQYFGPGTRLTVT.

This chain uses TRBV10-3 with TRBJ2-5; tentatively, D is TRBD1 (6 bases). Germline loops: CDR1 ENHRY, CDR2 SYGVKD. The CDR3 sequence is 12 residues long. Trimming shortened V by 7 bases and J by 2 bases, and 8 bases separated the two germline ends. CDR3 region: CAIKGVQETQYF. Here the CDR3 DNA reads TGTGCCATCAAGGGGGTGCAAGAGACCCAGTACTTC.

The rearrangement uses TRBV4-1 and TRBJ2-2; TRBD1 might be the D (5 bases). Per the germline V gene, CDR1 is MGHRA and CDR2 is YSYEKL. This CDR3 is 16 amino acids long. Trimming pared 1 base from V and 0 bases from J, leaving 9 bases between. Here the CDR3 reads CASSQGDSANTGELFF. The CDR3 nucleotides are TGCGCCAGCAGCCAAGGAGACAGCGCGAACACCGGGGAGCTGTTTTTT.

The count of this clonotype is one. The chain combines TRBV7-6 with TRBJ2-2, with 14 bases identical to TRBD2. The CDR3 loop spans 15 amino acids. CDR1 is SGHVS, CDR2 FNYEAQ, per germline. The V segment lost 4 bases and the J segment 6 bases; nucleotides outside the gene matches: 1. The CDR3 protein is CASSSTSGGAGELFF. The CDR3 DNA reads as TGTGCCAGCAGCTCGACTAGCGGGGGGGCCGGGGAGCTGTTTTTT.